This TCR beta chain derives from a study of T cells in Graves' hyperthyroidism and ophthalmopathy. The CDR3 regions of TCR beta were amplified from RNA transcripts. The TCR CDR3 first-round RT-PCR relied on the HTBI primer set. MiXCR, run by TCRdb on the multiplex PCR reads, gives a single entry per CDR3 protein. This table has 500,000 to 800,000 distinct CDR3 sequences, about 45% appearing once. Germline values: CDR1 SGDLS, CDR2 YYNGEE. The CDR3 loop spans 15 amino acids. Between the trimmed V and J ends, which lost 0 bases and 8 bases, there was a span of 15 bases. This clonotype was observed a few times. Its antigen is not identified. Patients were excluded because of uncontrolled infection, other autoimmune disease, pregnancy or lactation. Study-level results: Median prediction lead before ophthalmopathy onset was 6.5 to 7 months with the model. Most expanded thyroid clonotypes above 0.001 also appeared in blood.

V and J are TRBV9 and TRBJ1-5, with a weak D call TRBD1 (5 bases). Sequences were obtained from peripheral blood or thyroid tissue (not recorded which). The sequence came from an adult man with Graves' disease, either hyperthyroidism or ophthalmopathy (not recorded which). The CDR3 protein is CASSVGQGRWEPQHF. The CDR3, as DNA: TGTGCCAGCAGCGTAGGCCAGGGAAGATGGGAGCCCCAGCATTTT.